This T cell receptor beta chain came from a study of T cell clones after liver transplantation. The overall study: Patients counted as tolerant after at least one year off all immunosuppression, enzymes not exceeding twice normal.

The table came from immunoSEQ multiplex PCR; TCRdb's copy has only in-frame clones and leaves some out. The table lists about 120,000 clones, about nine tenths of them singletons, with 0.75% to 0.85% in the top ten. The CDR3 sequence is 17 residues long. V lost 4 bases, J lost 0 bases, and 7 bases stayed unmatched. From germline, CDR1 is LNHDA and CDR2 SQIVND (reference sequence). This TCR derives from a human patient who received a liver transplant. The T cells may come from the graft donor. The starting material was CD4+ T cells from blood, obtained 12 months after liver transplant. V and J are TRBV19 and TRBJ2-3, with TRBD2 identical over 10 bases. The CDR3 spells CASSKATSGASTDTQYF. The CDR3 DNA reads as TGTGCCAGTAGTAAGGCTACTAGCGGGGCTAGCACAGATACGCAGTATTTT.